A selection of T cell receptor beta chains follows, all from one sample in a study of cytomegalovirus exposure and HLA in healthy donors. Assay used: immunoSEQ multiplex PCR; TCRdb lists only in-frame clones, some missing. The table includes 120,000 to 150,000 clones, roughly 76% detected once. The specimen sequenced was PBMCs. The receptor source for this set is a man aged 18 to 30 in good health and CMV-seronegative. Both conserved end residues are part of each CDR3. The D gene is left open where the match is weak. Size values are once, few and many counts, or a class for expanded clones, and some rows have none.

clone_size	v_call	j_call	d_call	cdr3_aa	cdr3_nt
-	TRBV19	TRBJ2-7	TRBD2	CASSTSGGSYEQYF	TGTGCCAGTAGTACTAGCGGGGGGTCCTACGAGCAGTACTTC
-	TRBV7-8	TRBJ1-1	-	CASSRRRVTEAFF	TGTGCCAGCAGCCGCAGGCGGGTCACTGAAGCTTTCTTT
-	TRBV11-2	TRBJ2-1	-	CASSHRTLNEQFF	TGTGCCAGCAGTCACCGGACTCTCAATGAGCAGTTCTTC
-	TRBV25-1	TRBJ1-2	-	CASRGDVYNYGYTF	TGTGCCAGCAGGGGAGACGTTTATAACTATGGCTACACCTTC
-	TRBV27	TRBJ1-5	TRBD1	CASSLLQGAMGNQPQHF	TGTGCCAGCAGTTTACTACAGGGGGCTATGGGCAATCAGCCCCAGCATTTT
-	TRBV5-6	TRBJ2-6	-	CASSLGGPSGANVLTF	TGTGCCAGCAGCTTGGGGGGGCCCTCTGGGGCCAACGTCCTGACTTTC
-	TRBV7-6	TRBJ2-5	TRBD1	CASSSQVHGTGLGETQYF	TGTGCCAGCAGCTCCCAAGTCCACGGGACAGGGTTGGGGGAGACCCAGTACTTC
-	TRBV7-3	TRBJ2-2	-	CASSLRASPGELFF	TGTGCCAGCAGCTTAAGGGCTAGCCCCGGGGAGCTGTTTTTT
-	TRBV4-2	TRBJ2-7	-	CASSQVYGYEQYF	TGTGCCAGCAGCCAAGTATACGGCTACGAGCAGTACTTC
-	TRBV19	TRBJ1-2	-	CASRPPGDLGYTF	TGTGCCAGTAGACCCCCGGGAGATTTGGGCTACACCTTC
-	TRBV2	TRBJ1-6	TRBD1	CASRELTGVNSPLHF	TGTGCCAGCAGGGAACTGACAGGGGTGAATTCACCCCTCCACTTT
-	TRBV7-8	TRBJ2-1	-	CASSGHHNEQFF	TGTGCCAGCAGTGGGCATCACAATGAGCAGTTCTTC
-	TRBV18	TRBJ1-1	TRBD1	CASSPRPLGQGGTEAFF	TGTGCCAGCTCACCCCGACCGTTAGGACAGGGGGGCACTGAAGCTTTCTTT
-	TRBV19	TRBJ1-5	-	CASSIPLRSNQPQHF	TGTGCCAGTAGTATCCCTCTCAGGAGCAATCAGCCCCAGCATTTT
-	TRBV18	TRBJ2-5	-	CASSPTRQRQETQYF	TGTGCCAGCTCACCAACCCGGCAGCGACAAGAGACCCAGTACTTC
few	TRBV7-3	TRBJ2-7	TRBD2	CASSLGAAGAYEQYF	TGTGCCAGCAGCTTAGGAGCGGCGGGGGCCTACGAGCAGTACTTC
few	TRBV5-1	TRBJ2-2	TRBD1	CASSLGQAGTGELFF	TGCGCCAGCAGCCTGGGACAGGCGGGCACCGGGGAGCTGTTTTTT
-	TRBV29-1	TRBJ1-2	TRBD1	CSVKQGALDYGYTF	TGCAGCGTGAAACAGGGGGCTTTAGACTATGGCTACACCTTC
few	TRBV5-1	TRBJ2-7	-	CASSLESFSYEQYF	TGCGCCAGCAGCTTGGAGAGTTTCTCCTACGAGCAGTACTTC
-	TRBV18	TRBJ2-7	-	CASSPYGTTTSYEQYF	TGTGCCAGCTCACCATACGGGACAACGACCTCCTACGAGCAGTACTTC
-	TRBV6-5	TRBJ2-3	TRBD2	CVSSYSAGGTTDTQYF	TGTGTCAGCAGTTACTCGGCGGGAGGTACCACAGATACGCAGTATTTT
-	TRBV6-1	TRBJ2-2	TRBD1	CASSRDRADTGELFF	TGTGCCAGCAGCAGAGACAGGGCCGACACCGGGGAGCTGTTTTTT
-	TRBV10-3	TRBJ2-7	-	CATRGSKLSSSYEQYF	TGTGCCACCCGAGGATCGAAGCTAAGTTCGTCCTACGAGCAGTACTTC